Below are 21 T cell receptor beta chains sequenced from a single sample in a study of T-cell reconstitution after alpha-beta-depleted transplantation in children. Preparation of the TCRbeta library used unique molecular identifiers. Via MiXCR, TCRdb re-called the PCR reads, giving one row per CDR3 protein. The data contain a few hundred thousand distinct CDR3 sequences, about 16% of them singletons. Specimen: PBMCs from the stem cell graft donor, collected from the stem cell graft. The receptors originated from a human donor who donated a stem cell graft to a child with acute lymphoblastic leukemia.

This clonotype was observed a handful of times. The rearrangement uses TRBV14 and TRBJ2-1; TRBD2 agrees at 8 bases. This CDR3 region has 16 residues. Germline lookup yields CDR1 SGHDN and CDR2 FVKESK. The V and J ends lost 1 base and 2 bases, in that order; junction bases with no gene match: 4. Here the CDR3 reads CASSQVAGITYNEQFF. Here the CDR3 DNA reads TGTGCCAGCAGCCAAGTAGCGGGGATAACCTACAATGAGCAGTTCTTC.

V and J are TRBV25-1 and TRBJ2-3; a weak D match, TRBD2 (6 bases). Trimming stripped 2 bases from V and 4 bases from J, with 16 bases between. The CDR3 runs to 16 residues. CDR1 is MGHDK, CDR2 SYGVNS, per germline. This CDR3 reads CASSEKWASVADTQYF. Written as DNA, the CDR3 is TGTGCCAGCAGTGAAAAATGGGCTAGCGTGGCAGATACGCAGTATTTT.

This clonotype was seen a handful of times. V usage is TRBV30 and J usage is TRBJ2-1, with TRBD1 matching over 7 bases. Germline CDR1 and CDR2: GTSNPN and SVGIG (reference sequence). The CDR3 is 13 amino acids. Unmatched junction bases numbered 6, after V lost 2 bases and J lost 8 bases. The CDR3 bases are TGTGCCTGGAGTCCAGGGGGACGAGATGAGCAGTTCTTC. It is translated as CAWSPGGRDEQFF. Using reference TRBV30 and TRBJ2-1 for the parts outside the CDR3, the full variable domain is SQTIHQWPATLVQPVGSPLSLECTVEGTSNPNLYWYRQAAGRGLQLLFYSVGIGQISSEVPQNLSASRPQDRQFILSSKKLLLSDSGFYLCAWSPGGRDEQFFGPGTRLTVL.

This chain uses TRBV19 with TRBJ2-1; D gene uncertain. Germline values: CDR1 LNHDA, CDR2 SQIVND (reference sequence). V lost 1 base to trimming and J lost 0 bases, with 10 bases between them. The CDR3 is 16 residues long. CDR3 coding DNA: TGTGCCAGTAGTATAGCCCCGGCGCGCTCCTACAATGAGCAGTTCTTC. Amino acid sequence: CASSIAPARSYNEQFF. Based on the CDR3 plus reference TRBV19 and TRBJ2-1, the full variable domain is DGGITQSPKYLFRKEGQNVTLSCEQNLNHDAMYWYRQDPGQGLRLIYYSQIVNDFQKGDIAEGYSVSREKKESFPLTVTSAQKNPTAFYLCASSIAPARSYNEQFFGPGTRLTVL.

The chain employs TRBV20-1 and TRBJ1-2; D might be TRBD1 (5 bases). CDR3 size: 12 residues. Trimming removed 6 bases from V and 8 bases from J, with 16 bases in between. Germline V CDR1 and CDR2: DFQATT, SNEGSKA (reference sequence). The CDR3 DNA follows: TGCAGTGCCCGACAGACGTCGGGAGGCTACACCTTC. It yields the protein CSARQTSGGYTF.

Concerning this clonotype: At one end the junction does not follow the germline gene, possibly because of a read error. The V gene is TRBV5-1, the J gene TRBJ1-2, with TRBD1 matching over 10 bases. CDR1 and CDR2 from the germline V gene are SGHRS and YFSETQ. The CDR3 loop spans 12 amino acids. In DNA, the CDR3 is TGTGCCAGCCGACAGGGGGCAAGAGGCTACACCTTC. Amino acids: CASRQGARGYTF.

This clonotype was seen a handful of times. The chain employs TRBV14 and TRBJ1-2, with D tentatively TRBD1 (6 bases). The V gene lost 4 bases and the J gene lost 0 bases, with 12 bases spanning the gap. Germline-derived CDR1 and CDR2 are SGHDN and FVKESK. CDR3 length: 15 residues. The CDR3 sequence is CASSPQGGPNYGYTF. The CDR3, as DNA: TGTGCCAGCAGCCCACAGGGAGGTCCTAACTATGGCTACACCTTC.

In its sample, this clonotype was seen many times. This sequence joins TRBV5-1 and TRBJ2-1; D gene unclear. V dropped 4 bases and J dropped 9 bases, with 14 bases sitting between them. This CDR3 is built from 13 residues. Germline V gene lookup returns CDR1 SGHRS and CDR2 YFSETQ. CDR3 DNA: TGCGCCAGCAGCCCTTTCGGTCTGGGTGAGCAGTTCTTC. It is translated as CASSPFGLGEQFF.

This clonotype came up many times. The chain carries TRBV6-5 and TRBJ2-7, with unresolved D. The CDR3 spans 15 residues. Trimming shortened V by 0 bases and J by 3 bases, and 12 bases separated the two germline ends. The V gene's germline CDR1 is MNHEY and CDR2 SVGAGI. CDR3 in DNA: TGTGCCAGCAGTTACTCGATGGGCTCCGGCTACGAGCAGTACTTC. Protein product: CASSYSMGSGYEQYF.

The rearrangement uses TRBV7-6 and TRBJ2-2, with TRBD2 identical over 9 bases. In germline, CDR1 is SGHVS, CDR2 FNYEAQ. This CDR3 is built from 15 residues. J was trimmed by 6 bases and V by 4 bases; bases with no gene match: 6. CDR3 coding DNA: TGTGCCAGCAGCTGGTTTGGCGGGGGGGCCGGGGAGCTGTTTTTT. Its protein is CASSWFGGGAGELFF.

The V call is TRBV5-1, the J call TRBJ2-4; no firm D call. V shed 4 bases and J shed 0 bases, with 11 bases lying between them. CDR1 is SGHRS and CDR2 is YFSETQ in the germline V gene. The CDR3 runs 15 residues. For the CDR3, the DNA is TGCGCCAGCAGCCTGAAGTGGGGAGCCAAAAACATTCAGTACTTC. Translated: CASSLKWGAKNIQYF.

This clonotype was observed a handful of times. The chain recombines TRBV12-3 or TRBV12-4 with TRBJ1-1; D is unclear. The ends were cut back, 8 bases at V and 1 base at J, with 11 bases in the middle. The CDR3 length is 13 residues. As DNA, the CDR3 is TGTGCCAGCCACCGGCGGGAGAACACTGAAGCTTTCTTT. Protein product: CASHRRENTEAFF.

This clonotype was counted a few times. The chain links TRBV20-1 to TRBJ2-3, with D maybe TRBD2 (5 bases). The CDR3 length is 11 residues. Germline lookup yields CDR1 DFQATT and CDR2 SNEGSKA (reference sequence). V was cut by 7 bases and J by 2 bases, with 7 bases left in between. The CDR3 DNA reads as TGCAGTGGAGGGCCCACAGATACGCAGTATTTT. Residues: CSGGPTDTQYF.

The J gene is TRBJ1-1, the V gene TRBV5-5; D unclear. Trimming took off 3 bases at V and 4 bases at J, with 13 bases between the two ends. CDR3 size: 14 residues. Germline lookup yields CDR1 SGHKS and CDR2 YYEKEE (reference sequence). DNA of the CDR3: TGTGCCAGCAGCTATCACCCTGAAAGCACTGAAGCTTTCTTT. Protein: CASSYHPESTEAFF.

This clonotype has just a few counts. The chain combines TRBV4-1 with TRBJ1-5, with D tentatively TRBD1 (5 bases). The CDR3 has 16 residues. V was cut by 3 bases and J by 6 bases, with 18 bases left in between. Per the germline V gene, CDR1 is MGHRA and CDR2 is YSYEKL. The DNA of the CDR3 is TGCGCCAGCAGCCAGGACATCCCAGGGATGGTTCAGCCCCAGCATTTT. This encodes CASSQDIPGMVQPQHF.

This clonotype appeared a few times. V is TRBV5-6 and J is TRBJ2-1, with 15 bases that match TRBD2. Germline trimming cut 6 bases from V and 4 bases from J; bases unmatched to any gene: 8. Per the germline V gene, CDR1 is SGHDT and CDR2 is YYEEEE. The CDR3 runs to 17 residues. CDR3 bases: TGTGCCAGCAACGGACTAGCGGGAGGGCCGGGTTACAATGAGCAGTTCTTC. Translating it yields CASNGLAGGPGYNEQFF. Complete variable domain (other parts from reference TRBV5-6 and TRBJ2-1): DAGVTQSPTHLIKTRGQQVTLRCSPKSGHDTVSWYQQALGQGPQFIFQYYEEEERQRGNFPDRFSGHQFPNYSSELNVNALLLGDSALYLCASNGLAGGPGYNEQFFGPGTRLTVL.

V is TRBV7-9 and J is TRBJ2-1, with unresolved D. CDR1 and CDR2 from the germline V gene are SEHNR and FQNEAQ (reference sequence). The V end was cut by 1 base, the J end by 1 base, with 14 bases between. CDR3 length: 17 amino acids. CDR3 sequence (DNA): TGTGCCAGCAGCTTAGGTCATCTCCAGTCATCCTACAATGAGCAGTTCTTC. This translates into CASSLGHLQSSYNEQFF.

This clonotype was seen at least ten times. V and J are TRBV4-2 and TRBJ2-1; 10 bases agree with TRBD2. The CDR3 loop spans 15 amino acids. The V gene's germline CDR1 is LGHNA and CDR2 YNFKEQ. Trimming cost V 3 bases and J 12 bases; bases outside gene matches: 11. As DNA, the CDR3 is TGTGCCAGCAGCCACGTACTAGCGGGACCTCAAGGGCAGTTCTTC. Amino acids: CASSHVLAGPQGQFF.

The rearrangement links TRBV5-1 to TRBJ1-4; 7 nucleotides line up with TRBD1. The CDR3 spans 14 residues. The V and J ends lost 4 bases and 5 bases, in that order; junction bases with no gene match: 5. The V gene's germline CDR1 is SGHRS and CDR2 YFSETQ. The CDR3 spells CASSDWDSNEKLFF. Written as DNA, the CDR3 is TGCGCCAGCAGCGATTGGGACAGCAATGAAAAACTGTTTTTT.

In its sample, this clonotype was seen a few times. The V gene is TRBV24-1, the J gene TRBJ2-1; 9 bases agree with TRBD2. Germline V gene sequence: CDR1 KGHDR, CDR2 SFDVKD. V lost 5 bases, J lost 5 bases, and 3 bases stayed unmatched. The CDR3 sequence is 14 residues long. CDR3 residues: CATSGGLANNEQFF. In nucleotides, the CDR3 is TGTGCCACCAGTGGGGGACTAGCCAACAATGAGCAGTTCTTC.

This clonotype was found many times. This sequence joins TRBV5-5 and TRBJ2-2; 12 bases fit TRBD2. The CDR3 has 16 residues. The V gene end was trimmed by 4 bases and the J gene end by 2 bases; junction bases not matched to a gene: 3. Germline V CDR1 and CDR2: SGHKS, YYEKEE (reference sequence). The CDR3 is CASSPTSGGNTGELFF. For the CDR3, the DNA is TGTGCCAGCAGCCCGACTAGCGGGGGTAACACCGGGGAGCTGTTTTTT.